These 14 T cell receptor beta chains share one sample of origin, sequenced in a study of blood T cell repertoires in COVID-19. The assay was immunoSEQ multiplex PCR, and TCRdb's table has in-frame clones only and misses some. The data hold around 400,000 clones, with about nine tenths observed a single time. Source material: PBMCs or T cells enriched from blood (not recorded which). These receptors were taken from a woman in her thirties who had recovered from COVID-19.

The genes are TRBV5-1 and TRBJ1-1, with a possible D match to TRBD1 (6 bases). In germline, CDR1 is SGHRS, CDR2 YFSETQ. CDR3 length equals 14 residues. V lost 7 bases to trimming and J lost 0 bases, with 13 bases between them. The CDR3 nucleotides are TGCGCCAGCGGAGGCACAGGGTTGAACACTGAAGCTTTCTTT. Translating it yields CASGGTGLNTEAFF.

This clone was detected once. The chain employs TRBV27 and TRBJ1-1, with no clear D. From germline, CDR1 is MNHEY and CDR2 SMNVEV (reference sequence). The V gene lost 2 bases and the J gene lost 1 base, with 11 bases spanning the gap. This CDR3 is 15 amino acids long. CDR3 in amino acids: CASSLIPPGNTEAFF. The CDR3, as DNA: TGTGCCAGCAGTTTAATCCCCCCAGGGAACACTGAAGCTTTCTTT.

The chain couples TRBV7-9 to TRBJ1-6; a possible D gene is TRBD1 (5 bases). This CDR3 region has 16 residues. V was clipped by 3 bases and J by 2 bases, with 11 bases between them. Looked up from germline, CDR1 is SEHNR and CDR2 is FQNEAQ (reference sequence). This chain's CDR3 is CASSFGGFTYNSPLHF. In nucleotides, the CDR3 is TGTGCCAGCAGCTTTGGGGGGTTCACCTATAATTCACCCCTCCACTTT.

The gene calls are TRBV11-1 and TRBJ2-3; perhaps TRBD1 as D (5 bases). Germline V gene lookup returns CDR1 SGHAT and CDR2 FQDESV (reference sequence). The V end lost 7 bases, the J end lost 2 bases, and 19 bases lay between the germline ends. This CDR3 has 16 residues. CDR3 amino acids: CASNRLRLGDTDTQYF. The CDR3 region has the DNA TGTGCCAGCAACCGACTTAGGCTAGGGGACACAGATACGCAGTATTTT.

V usage is TRBV2 and J usage is TRBJ1-2; TRBD1 agrees at 10 bases. This CDR3 has 17 residues. Germline trimming cut 8 bases from V and 0 bases from J; bases unmatched to any gene: 12. Germline V gene data show CDR1 as SNHLY and CDR2 as FYNNEI. CDR3 amino acids: CASFPLPGQGPNYGYTF. The CDR3 coding sequence is TGTGCCAGCTTCCCCCTCCCGGGACAGGGGCCTAACTATGGCTACACCTTC.

A single count supports this clone. The chain carries TRBV13 and TRBJ2-2; TRBD2 agrees at 11 bases. The germline V gene has CDR1 PRHDT and CDR2 FYEKMQ (reference sequence). The CDR3 has 16 residues. The trim removed 5 bases at V and 3 bases at J, leaving 5 bases unmatched. Here the CDR3 reads CASSRRLAGYTGELFF. The CDR3 bases are TGTGCCAGCAGCCGTAGACTAGCGGGATACACCGGGGAGCTGTTTTTT.

CDR3 protein: CASSLVFGAGAGETQYF. In DNA form, the CDR3 reads TGTGCCAGCAGCTTAGTATTTGGGGCAGGAGCTGGGGAGACCCAGTACTTC. The chain combines TRBV7-2 with TRBJ2-5, with D possibly matching TRBD1 (5 bases). The CDR3 contains 17 residues. Germline V gene lookup returns CDR1 SGHTA and CDR2 FQGNSA. Trimming pared 1 base from V and 5 bases from J, leaving 20 bases between.

V gene TRBV2 combines with J gene TRBJ2-5; the match to TRBD2 covers 7 bases. V was pared by 7 bases and J by 1 base, with 6 bases of the junction left unmatched. Germline CDR1 SNHLY, CDR2 FYNNEI. CDR3 length: 14 amino acids. The DNA for the CDR3 is TGTGCCAGCATAAGGGAGGGTGTCCAAGAGACCCAGTACTTC. It translates to CASIREGVQETQYF.

The V and J genes are TRBV28 and TRBJ2-1; 8 bases are a match to TRBD2. V was clipped by 7 bases and J by 1 base; unmatched bases: 3. The CDR3 covers 14 residues. Germline V gene data show CDR1 as MDHEN and CDR2 as SYDVKM. The CDR3 coding sequence is TGTGCCAGCAAAACTAGCGGTTCCTACAATGAGCAGTTCTTC. Translated: CASKTSGSYNEQFF.

The chain carries TRBV29-1 and TRBJ2-3, with D perhaps matching TRBD1 (5 bases). Between the trimmed V and J ends, which lost 7 bases and 3 bases, there was a span of 11 bases. In germline, CDR1 is SQVTM, CDR2 ANQGSEA. The CDR3 runs to 12 residues. The CDR3, as DNA: TGCAGCGGCCTCCCAGGGACAGATACGCAGTATTTT. It translates to CSGLPGTDTQYF.

This rearrangement joins TRBV11-2 to TRBJ1-1, with a possible D match to TRBD1 (6 bases). The germline V and J ends were trimmed by 5 bases and 1 base, with 14 bases remaining between them. This CDR3 spans 15 amino acids. CDR1 is SGHAT and CDR2 is FQNNGV in the germline V gene. CDR3 amino acids: CASSVGQWRNTEAFF. The CDR3 region has the DNA TGTGCCAGCAGCGTCGGACAGTGGAGGAACACTGAAGCTTTCTTT.

This clone turned up a few times. The rearrangement joins TRBV11-3 to TRBJ1-1; TRBD1 might be the D (5 bases). V was cut by 10 bases and J by 3 bases, with 15 bases left in between. The CDR3 is 13 amino acids. Germline CDR1 and CDR2: SGHNT and YENEEA. Written as DNA, the CDR3 is TGTGCCACGTCCAGGGTGATTTACACTGAAGCTTTCTTT. This encodes CATSRVIYTEAFF. Drawing the rest from reference TRBV11-3 and TRBJ1-1, the complete variable domain is EAGVVQSPRYKIIEKKQPVAFWCNPISGHNTLYWYLQNLGQGPELLIRYENEEAVDDSQLPKDRFSAERLKGVDSTLKIQPAELGDSAVYLCATSRVIYTEAFFGQGTRLTVV.

The chain recombines TRBV6-5 with TRBJ2-7; 8 nucleotides line up with TRBD1. The germline gives CDR1 MNHEY, CDR2 SVGAGI. The CDR3 loop spans 14 amino acids. Trimming cost V 5 bases and J 2 bases; bases outside gene matches: 5. CDR3 protein: CASSKGQVAYEQYF. CDR3 nucleotides: TGTGCCAGCAGTAAGGGACAGGTTGCCTACGAGCAGTACTTC.

The genes are TRBV15 and TRBJ1-4; no clear D. The germline V gene encodes CDR1 LNHNV and CDR2 YYDKDF (reference sequence). The V end lost 0 bases, the J end lost 7 bases, and 9 bases lay between the germline ends. This CDR3 is 14 amino acids long. CDR3 in amino acids: CATSREGRGEKLFF. The CDR3 DNA sequence: TGTGCCACCAGCAGAGAAGGACGGGGTGAAAAACTGTTTTTT.